The 23 T cell receptor beta chains reported below all come from one sample, sequenced in a study of technical replicates of blood from several donors. TCRdb's table, derived via immunoSEQ multiplex PCR, lists solely in-frame clones and lacks some. The repertoire holds approximately 75,000 clones, around nine tenths seen once, with 0.4% to 0.45% in the top ten. The sample was T cells isolated from PBMCs. The source is a human donor in good health.

The chain carries TRBV28 and TRBJ2-5, with 9 nucleotides matching TRBD1. The CDR3 runs 14 residues. V was clipped by 6 bases and J by 3 bases; unmatched bases: 5. Germline CDR1 and CDR2: MDHEN and SYDVKM. CDR3 protein: CASRGTGWEETQYF. Written as DNA, the CDR3 is TGTGCCAGCAGAGGGACAGGGTGGGAAGAGACCCAGTACTTC.

V gene TRBV5-6 combines with J gene TRBJ2-7; D is ambiguous. V lost 0 bases to trimming and J lost 3 bases, with 7 bases between them. Germline lookup yields CDR1 SGHDT and CDR2 YYEEEE. This CDR3 has 13 residues. CDR3 nucleotides: TGTGCCAGCAGCTTGGTGGAGAGCTACGAGCAGTACTTC. It is translated as CASSLVESYEQYF.

The rearrangement links TRBV6-6 to TRBJ1-5; possibly TRBD1 for D (5 bases). Trimming took off 2 bases at V and 4 bases at J, with 9 bases between the two ends. CDR1 is MNHNY and CDR2 is SVGAGI in the germline V gene (reference sequence). The CDR3 sequence is 14 residues long. The CDR3 bases are TGTGCCAGCAGTTACAGCGACAGAAATCAGCCCCAGCATTTT. Its protein product is CASSYSDRNQPQHF.

The chain uses TRBV7-8 and TRBJ2-7; 11 nucleotides line up with TRBD1. The V gene's germline CDR1 is SGHVS and CDR2 FQNEAQ. CDR3 length equals 14 residues. V lost 5 bases and J lost 2; bases outside the gene matches: 2. The CDR3, as DNA: TGTGCCAGCAGCCCGGACAGGGGGCCCTACGAGCAGTACTTC. Translating gives CASSPDRGPYEQYF.

This clone was counted once. The chain links TRBV21-1 to TRBJ1-2. TRBV21-1 is marked as a pseudogene. The CDR3 sequence is 11 residues long. The CDR3: CASTLGGAYTF. The DNA of the CDR3 is TGTGCCAGCACCCTGGGAGGCGCCTACACCTTC.

CDR3 sequence reads: CASSVVPGLEGPDEQFF. DNA of the CDR3: TGTGCCAGCAGCGTAGTACCGGGACTAGAGGGCCCGGATGAGCAGTTCTTC. The V gene is TRBV9, the J gene TRBJ2-1, with 8 positions matching TRBD2. The V gene's germline CDR1 is SGDLS and CDR2 YYNGEE. J gave up 8 bases and V 0 bases, and 13 bases lay outside the gene matches. The CDR3 is 17 amino acids.

The CDR3 DNA sequence: TGCGCCAGCATGGAGGGATCGAACACTGAAGCTTTCTTT. Translation gives CASMEGSNTEAFF. The rearrangement uses TRBV5-1 and TRBJ1-1; D is ambiguous. This CDR3 is built from 13 residues. Deletions cut 6 bases from V and 1 base from J, with 10 bases between. CDR1 and CDR2 (germline): SGHRS, YFSETQ.

The chain joins TRBV27 to TRBJ1-1, with TRBD1 identical over 7 bases. The CDR3 extends over 15 amino acids. The germline V gene encodes CDR1 MNHEY and CDR2 SMNVEV (reference sequence). J was trimmed by 1 base and V by 3 bases; bases with no gene match: 5. The CDR3 loop reads CASSLWAGGNTEAFF. The CDR3 DNA follows: TGTGCCAGCAGTTTGTGGGCAGGGGGGAACACTGAAGCTTTCTTT.

The genes are TRBV27 and TRBJ2-7, with a weak D call TRBD2 (5 bases). Germline V lookup: CDR1 MNHEY, CDR2 SMNVEV (reference sequence). The CDR3 has 14 residues. Trimming took off 2 bases at V and 2 bases at J, with 10 bases between the two ends. CDR3 protein: CASSLKGLPYEQYF. The CDR3 region has the DNA TGTGCCAGCAGTTTAAAAGGACTCCCCTACGAGCAGTACTTC.

The chain combines TRBV2 with TRBJ1-2; 8 positions match TRBD1. V shed 11 bases and J 5 bases; nucleotides not matched to a gene: 13. The CDR3 consists of 14 residues. CDR1 SNHLY and CDR2 FYNNEI come from the germline V gene. CDR3 amino acids: CAGRDRRYLYGYTF. CDR3 DNA sequence: TGTGCCGGTCGGGACAGGCGATACTTATATGGCTACACCTTC.

V usage is TRBV18 and J usage is TRBJ1-1, with D uncertain. Trimming pared 5 bases from V and 4 bases from J, leaving 20 bases between. The CDR3 loop spans 16 amino acids. Germline V gives CDR1 KGHSH, CDR2 LQKENI. The DNA for the CDR3 is TGTGCCAGCTCAGCCGGGGAACGGACGGGTGGCACTGAAGCTTTCTTT. Protein product: CASSAGERTGGTEAFF.

The CDR3 nucleotides read TGTGCCAGCAGTTACGACAGGTATCAGCCCCAGCATTTT. This encodes CASSYDRYQPQHF. The genes are TRBV6-5 and TRBJ1-5; D may be TRBD1 (6 bases). The CDR3 consists of 13 residues. Trimming took 2 bases from V and 5 from J, leaving 7 bases between them. CDR1 is MNHEY and CDR2 is SVGAGI in the germline V gene.

This chain connects TRBV6-6 to TRBJ1-3, with D perhaps TRBD1 (5 bases). Trimming pared 6 bases from V and 1 base from J, leaving 10 bases between. The CDR3 spans 14 residues. Germline CDR1 MNHNY, CDR2 SVGAGI (reference sequence). The CDR3 nucleotides read TGTGCCAGCAGGTCACAGGTATCTGGAAACACCATATATTTT. Amino acid sequence: CASRSQVSGNTIYF.

The chain combines TRBV4-3 with TRBJ2-3; 11 bases are shared with TRBD2. The trim removed 4 bases at V and 2 bases at J, leaving 8 bases unmatched. Germline V gives CDR1 LGHNA, CDR2 YSLEER. The CDR3 spans 17 residues. CDR3 loop: CASSPRTSGPITDTQYF. The CDR3 nucleotides read TGCGCCAGCAGCCCCCGGACTAGCGGGCCTATCACAGATACGCAGTATTTT.

Only a few counts were recorded for this clone. The V and J genes are TRBV7-2 and TRBJ2-5, with D unresolved. There are 11 residues in the CDR3. V dropped 3 bases and J dropped 5 bases, with 4 bases sitting between them. Germline CDR1 reads SGHTA; CDR2 reads FQGNSA. The CDR3 is CASSFSETQYF. The CDR3 DNA is TGTGCCAGCAGCTTTTCGGAGACCCAGTACTTC.

The chain carries TRBV6-5 and TRBJ1-1; tentatively, D is TRBD1 (6 bases). The V end lost 4 bases, the J end lost 1 base, and 10 bases lay between the germline ends. The CDR3 has 14 residues. Germline CDR1 MNHEY, CDR2 SVGAGI. CDR3 loop: CASSSPTGNTEAFF. The CDR3 nucleotides read TGTGCCAGCAGTTCCCCGACAGGGAACACTGAAGCTTTCTTT.

The gene calls are TRBV25-1 and TRBJ2-3; possibly TRBD2 for D (5 bases). V lost 3 bases and J 7 bases, leaving 17 bases between the germline ends. The CDR3 loop spans 15 amino acids. The germline V gene has CDR1 MGHDK and CDR2 SYGVNS. This CDR3 is CASSEIPSSLNTQYF. As DNA, the CDR3 is TGTGCCAGCAGTGAGATCCCTAGCAGTCTAAATACGCAGTATTTT.

This sequence joins TRBV30 and TRBJ1-5; 7 bases line up with TRBD1. The germline gives CDR1 GTSNPN, CDR2 SVGIG (reference sequence). CDR3 length equals 13 residues. The V gene end was trimmed by 1 base and the J gene end by 6 bases; junction bases not matched to a gene: 3. The CDR3 here is CAWSGQGGQPQHF. In nucleotides, the CDR3 is TGTGCCTGGAGTGGTCAGGGGGGTCAGCCCCAGCATTTT.

The rearrangement joins TRBV4-3 to TRBJ2-1, with D possibly being TRBD2 (6 bases). Trimming took off 0 bases at V and 2 bases at J, with 11 bases between the two ends. The CDR3 covers 16 residues. CDR1 is LGHNA and CDR2 is YSLEER in the germline V gene. In DNA form, the CDR3 reads TGCGCCAGCAGCCAAGAAGGGCGGGGCGCCTACAATGAGCAGTTCTTC. This sequence encodes CASSQEGRGAYNEQFF.

The gene calls are TRBV5-4 and TRBJ2-5, with 8 bases lining up with TRBD2. The V and J ends lost 1 base and 0 bases, in that order; junction bases with no gene match: 5. CDR3 length equals 16 residues. Looked up from germline, CDR1 is SGHNT and CDR2 is YYREEE (reference sequence). CDR3 bases: TGTGCCAGCAGCTTGATGCGGGGGGCATACCAAGAGACCCAGTACTTC. Protein: CASSLMRGAYQETQYF.

The chain employs TRBV7-9 and TRBJ2-5, with D possibly being TRBD1 (6 bases). V dropped 1 base and J dropped 6 bases, with 15 bases sitting between them. This CDR3 is 15 amino acids long. The germline gives CDR1 SEHNR, CDR2 FQNEAQ (reference sequence). CDR3 DNA: TGTGCCAGCAGCTTAGTTCAGGGACAACTAAAGACCCAGTACTTC. It is translated as CASSLVQGQLKTQYF.

This rearrangement joins TRBV27 to TRBJ1-2; 11 positions match TRBD1. The CDR3 spans 16 residues. The V segment lost 5 bases and the J segment 7 bases; nucleotides outside the gene matches: 12. The V gene's germline CDR1 is MNHEY and CDR2 SMNVEV (reference sequence). The CDR3 sequence: CASSPRPGQGGRGYTF. Written as DNA, the CDR3 is TGTGCCAGCAGTCCCAGGCCGGGACAGGGGGGACGTGGCTACACCTTC.

This chain joins TRBV5-4 and TRBJ2-3; the D is unclear. This CDR3 has 14 residues. Germline CDR1 is SGHNT and CDR2 is YYREEE (reference sequence). Trimming left V 4 bases short and J 0 bases short, with 9 bases between. The CDR3 here is CASSPGRSTDTQYF. In nucleotides, the CDR3 is TGTGCCAGCAGCCCCGGCAGGAGCACAGATACGCAGTATTTT.